This is a list of T cell receptor beta chains from one sample in a study of cytomegalovirus exposure and HLA in healthy donors. The assay was immunoSEQ multiplex PCR, and TCRdb's table has in-frame clones only and misses some. The data hold roughly 120,000 clones, with approximately 85% observed a single time. The sequencing input was PBMCs. These TCRs come from a man younger than 35 in good health and CMV-seronegative. Each CDR3 is given with its conserved first and last residue. Each record gives: V gene, clone size, D gene, J gene, CDR3 protein, CDR3 DNA. A D gene is named only where the DNA matches it firmly. Clone sizes are given selectively: once, few, many, or a class where the clone is expanded.

>TRBV6-4|many|TRBD2|TRBJ2-3
CASSVGTSGTDTQYF
TGTGCCAGCAGTGTGGGGACTAGCGGCACAGATACGCAGTATTTT
>TRBV6-1|.|.|TRBJ1-1
CASSVSPVGDTEAFF
TGTGCCAGCAGTGTATCCCCGGTCGGGGATACTGAAGCTTTCTTT
>TRBV6-1|.|.|TRBJ1-2
CASSDVGGVGGYTF
TGTGCCAGCAGTGACGTCGGCGGGGTGGGAGGCTACACCTTC
>TRBV5-5|.|TRBD2|TRBJ2-5
CASYPDGTTRETQYF
TGTGCCAGCTACCCCGACGGGACTACCCGAGAGACCCAGTACTTC
>TRBV2|.|TRBD1|TRBJ1-2
CASSAGGLSGYTF
TGTGCCAGCAGTGCAGGGGGGTTAAGCGGCTACACCTTC
>TRBV11-3|.|TRBD1|TRBJ1-1
CASSTGQLNTEAFF
TGTGCCAGCAGCACGGGACAGCTGAACACTGAAGCTTTCTTT
>TRBV19|few|.|TRBJ1-2
CASRDRSYLYGYTF
TGTGCCAGTAGGGACAGATCTTACCTCTATGGCTACACCTTC
>TRBV30|.|.|TRBJ1-2
CAWSEIYKTDRNYGYTF
TGTGCCTGGAGTGAAATTTACAAGACGGACAGAAACTATGGCTACACCTTC
>TRBV13|.|.|TRBJ1-2
CASSSTLDSYGYTF
TGTGCCAGCAGCTCCACTTTGGACAGTTATGGCTACACCTTC
>TRBV6-5|few|TRBD1|TRBJ2-7
CASRGQGLYEQYF
TGTGCCAGCAGGGGACAGGGGCTCTACGAGCAGTACTTC
>TRBV7-2|.|.|TRBJ2-2
CASSFQPDSKRTGELFF
TGTGCCAGCAGTTTTCAACCGGACTCGAAAAGGACCGGGGAGCTGTTTTTT
>TRBV5-1|.|.|TRBJ2-2
CASSPFDPGSGELFF
TGCGCCAGCAGCCCCTTCGATCCGGGGTCCGGGGAGCTGTTTTTT
>TRBV11-2|.|TRBD1|TRBJ1-2
CASSPEGQGYTF
TGTGCCAGCAGCCCAGAGGGACAGGGCTACACCTTC
>TRBV6-1|.|TRBD2|TRBJ2-7
CASGLAGWWYEQYF
TGTGCCAGCGGACTAGCGGGGTGGTGGTACGAGCAGTACTTC
>TRBV6-1|.|.|TRBJ1-3
CASNSGQVPGNTIYF
TGTGCCAGCAACTCAGGGCAGGTACCTGGAAACACCATATATTTT
>TRBV7-8|.|TRBD1|TRBJ1-2
CASSPGQGLYGYTF
TGTGCCAGCAGCCCCGGACAGGGATTATATGGCTACACCTTC
>TRBV9|.|.|TRBJ2-7
CASSVEAGSGEQYF
TGTGCCAGCAGCGTAGAAGCAGGGTCCGGCGAGCAGTACTTC
>TRBV2|.|.|TRBJ2-7
CASSVETYDDEQYF
TGTGCCAGCAGTGTCGAGACTTATGATGACGAGCAGTACTTC
>TRBV30|.|.|TRBJ2-3
CAWTKLQTDTQYF
TGTGCCTGGACCAAACTACAAACAGATACGCAGTATTTT
>TRBV6-4|.|.|TRBJ1-4
CASSDSGEAGEKLFF
TGTGCCAGCAGTGACTCCGGGGAAGCTGGAGAAAAACTGTTTTTT
>TRBV5-5|.|TRBD2|TRBJ2-7
CASSLDRGREVTREQYF
TGTGCCAGCAGCTTGGATCGGGGGCGGGAGGTAACGCGGGAGCAGTACTTC
>TRBV29-1|.|TRBD1|TRBJ1-3
CSVEGDRNSGNTIYF
TGCAGCGTTGAAGGGGACAGGAACTCTGGAAACACCATATATTTT
>TRBV30|.|TRBD1|TRBJ2-7
CACSRGTGGYEQYF
TGTGCCTGTTCACGGGGGACAGGGGGTTACGAGCAGTACTTC
>TRBV6-5|.|.|TRBJ2-7
CASSYSTGGQYF
TGTGCCAGCAGTTACTCGACAGGCGGGCAGTACTTC
>TRBV18|.|TRBD2|TRBJ2-5
CASSTTSGRAWETQYF
TGTGCCAGCTCTACCACTAGCGGGAGGGCCTGGGAGACCCAGTACTTC
>TRBV2|.|.|TRBJ1-2
CASSEARGMDGYTF
TGTGCCAGCAGTGAAGCCCGGGGAATGGATGGCTACACCTTC
>TRBV20-1|.|.|TRBJ1-1
CSGAGKAEAFF
TGCAGTGGGGCAGGGAAGGCCGAAGCTTTCTTT
>TRBV7-2|.|.|TRBJ1-4
CASSLSPTATNEKLFF
TGTGCCAGCAGCTTAAGCCCAACCGCAACTAATGAAAAACTGTTTTTT
>TRBV4-1|few|.|TRBJ1-5
CASSLPDTYQPQHF
TGCGCCAGCAGCCTACCAGACACCTATCAGCCCCAGCATTTT
>TRBV6-5|.|.|TRBJ2-5
CASRPYQRRQETQYF
TGTGCCAGCAGGCCTTACCAGCGTCGCCAAGAGACCCAGTACTTC
>TRBV5-1|.|.|TRBJ2-1
CASSLATGTVDEQFF
TGCGCCAGCAGCTTGGCCACAGGCACAGTCGATGAGCAGTTCTTC
>TRBV7-9|.|.|TRBJ2-1
CASSSYEQFF
TGTGCCAGCAGCTCTTATGAGCAGTTCTTC
>TRBV30|few|.|TRBJ1-6
CACRTDYNSPLHF
TGTGCCTGCCGGACAGATTATAATTCACCCCTCCACTTT
>TRBV15|.|TRBD1|TRBJ2-5
CATSNGQGARETQYF
TGTGCCACCAGCAACGGACAGGGGGCCCGGGAGACCCAGTACTTC
>TRBV1|.|.|TRBJ2-7
CTSSAKSRDTSYEQYF
TGCACCAGCAGCGCTAAATCCCGGGACACATCCTACGAGCAGTACTTC
>TRBV27|.|.|TRBJ2-1
CASSFQVTVVADEQFF
TGTGCCAGCAGTTTCCAGGTGACAGTGGTCGCCGATGAGCAGTTCTTC
>TRBV6-5|once|TRBD2|TRBJ2-7
CASRTGLVAEQYF
TGTGCCAGCAGAACCGGACTAGTCGCCGAGCAGTACTTC
>TRBV6-1|.|TRBD2|TRBJ2-5
CASSAGLPEAQYF
TGTGCCAGCAGTGCGGGACTACCCGAGGCCCAGTACTTC
>TRBV5-4|once|TRBD1|TRBJ1-3
CASSPGQGRSGNTIYF
TGTGCCAGCAGCCCTGGACAGGGCCGCTCTGGAAACACCATATATTTT
>TRBV7-9|.|.|TRBJ2-6
CASINLGSPRLAGANVLTF
TGTGCCAGCATCAATTTAGGGAGTCCAAGGTTGGCTGGGGCCAACGTCCTGACTTTC
>TRBV7-9|.|TRBD1|TRBJ1-2
CASSLATGGNYGYTF
TGTGCCAGCAGCTTAGCGACAGGGGGCAACTATGGCTACACCTTC
>TRBV7-6|.|.|TRBJ1-4
CASSFTGRNEKLFF
TGTGCCAGCAGCTTTACAGGGCGTAATGAAAAACTGTTTTTT
>TRBV6-6|.|.|TRBJ1-2
CASRGGNYGYTF
TGTGCCAGCCGCGGTGGAAACTATGGCTACACCTTC
>TRBV10-3|.|.|TRBJ1-3
CAISGDWRGGESGNTIYF
TGTGCCATCAGTGGAGACTGGAGGGGAGGGGAATCTGGAAACACCATATATTTT
>TRBV5-1|.|.|TRBJ2-7
CASSWGTSSYEQYF
TGCGCCAGCAGCTGGGGGACATCGAGCTACGAGCAGTACTTC
>TRBV7-8|.|.|TRBJ2-3
CASSLARVSTDTQYF
TGTGCCAGCAGCTTAGCGCGTGTGAGCACAGATACGCAGTATTTT
>TRBV6-1|.|TRBD1|TRBJ1-5
CASTGTDFNQPQHF
TGTGCCAGCACCGGGACAGACTTCAATCAGCCCCAGCATTTT